The entry below describes one TCR beta chain. Its antigen is currently unknown. This record comes from a study of early stage breast cancer tumors. Turning to the study itself: Each sample averaged around 9.5-fold read coverage.

This CDR3 comprises 14 residues. The germline V gene encodes CDR1 MNHEY and CDR2 SVGAGI. Trimming removed 5 bases from V and 1 base from J; junction bases left unmatched: 4. Study conclusions and caveats: Bulk DNA sequencing of unsorted cells missed chain pairing and markers.

Here immunoSEQ multiplex PCR was the method, and the copy in TCRdb shows in-frame clones only, minus some. The sample includes tens of thousands of clones, around 80% of them seen just once. The sample comprised blood. The TCR sequence derives from a person aged 35 to 50 with breast cancer. This chain links TRBV6-5 with TRBJ2-7; 8 nucleotides agree with TRBD1. CDR3 nucleotides: TGTGCCAGCAGTGGGACAGGAGATTCCTACGAGCAGTACTTC. Its protein is CASSGTGDSYEQYF.